This T cell receptor beta chain comes out of a study of blood T cell repertoires in COVID-19. Study at large: From the United States, Italy and Spain came samples of acute and convalescent COVID-19.

The CDR3 has 19 residues. The V gene end was trimmed by 5 bases and the J gene end by 5 bases; junction bases not matched to a gene: 21. Germline V gene data show CDR1 as SEHNR and CDR2 as FQNEAQ (reference sequence). Here immunoSEQ multiplex PCR was the method, and the copy in TCRdb shows in-frame clones only, minus some. The table has 250,000 to 300,000 clones, approximately 80% seen once; the top ten hold 4.2%. Material: peripheral blood. The TCR sequence derives from a man aged 60 to 69 with acute or convalescent COVID-19. V gene TRBV7-9 combines with J gene TRBJ2-5, with 9 bases identical to TRBD2. CDR3 in amino acids: CASSQSYFLAGEVQETQYF. The CDR3, as DNA: TGTGCCAGCAGCCAATCCTACTTTTTAGCGGGAGAGGTTCAGGAGACCCAGTACTTC.